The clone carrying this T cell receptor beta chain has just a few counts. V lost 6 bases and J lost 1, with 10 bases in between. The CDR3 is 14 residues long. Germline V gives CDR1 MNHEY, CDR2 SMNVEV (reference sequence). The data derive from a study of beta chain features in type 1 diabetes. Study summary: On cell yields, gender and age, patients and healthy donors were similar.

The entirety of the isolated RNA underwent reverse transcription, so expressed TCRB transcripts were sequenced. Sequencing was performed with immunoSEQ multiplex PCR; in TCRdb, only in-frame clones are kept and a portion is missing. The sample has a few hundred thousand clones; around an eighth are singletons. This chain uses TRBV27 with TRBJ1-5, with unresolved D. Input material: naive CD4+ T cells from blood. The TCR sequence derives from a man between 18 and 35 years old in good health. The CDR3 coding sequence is TGTGCCAGCAGGCCTCTAGGAAGCAATCAGCCCCAGCATTTT. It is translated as CASRPLGSNQPQHF.